This T cell receptor (beta chain) was retrieved from a study of T cell responses to AZD1222 COVID-19 vaccine. Findings and caveats of the study: White British donors predominated, females outnumbered males, and clonal diversity was possibly underestimated. Of spike-specific TCRs, nearly half reportedly target regions left unmutated in variants. The study sampled repertoires only after the peak T cell response.

The CDR3 sequence is 15 residues long. Trimming removed 4 bases from V and 6 bases from J; junction bases left unmatched: 6. The V gene's germline CDR1 is SGHRS and CDR2 YFSETQ. Measured with immunoSEQ multiplex PCR; TCRdb has only the in-frame clones, and not every one. The repertoire holds about 140,000 clones, with about 88% as singletons. Points on this clone: Antigen specificity is unknown.

This receptor was taken from an adult who received the AZD1222 COVID-19 vaccine. This specimen consisted of peripheral blood, obtained 28 days after the second AZD1222 dose. The rearrangement uses TRBV5-1 and TRBJ2-1; TRBD1 agrees at 11 bases. The CDR3 reads CASSPYGQGANEQFF. The DNA of the CDR3 is TGCGCCAGCAGCCCCTACGGACAGGGGGCCAATGAGCAGTTCTTC.